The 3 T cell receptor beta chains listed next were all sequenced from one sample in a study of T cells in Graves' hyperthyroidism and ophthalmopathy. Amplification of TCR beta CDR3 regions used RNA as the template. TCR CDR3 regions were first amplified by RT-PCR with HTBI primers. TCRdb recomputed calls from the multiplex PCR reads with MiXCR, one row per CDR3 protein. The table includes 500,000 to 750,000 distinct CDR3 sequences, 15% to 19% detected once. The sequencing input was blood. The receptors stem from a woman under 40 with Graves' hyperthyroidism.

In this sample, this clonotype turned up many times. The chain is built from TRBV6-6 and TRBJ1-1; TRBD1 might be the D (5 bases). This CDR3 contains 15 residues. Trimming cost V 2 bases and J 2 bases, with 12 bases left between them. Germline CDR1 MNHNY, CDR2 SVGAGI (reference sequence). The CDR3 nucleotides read TGTGCCAGCAGTTACGCAGGCAGGGTAAACACTGAAGCTTTCTTT. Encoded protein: CASSYAGRVNTEAFF.

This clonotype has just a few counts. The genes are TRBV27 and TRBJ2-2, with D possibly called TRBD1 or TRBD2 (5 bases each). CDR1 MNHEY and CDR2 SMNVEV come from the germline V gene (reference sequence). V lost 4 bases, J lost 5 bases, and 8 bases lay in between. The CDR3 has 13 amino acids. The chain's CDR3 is CASSSGSTGELFF. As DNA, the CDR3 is TGTGCCAGCAGTTCAGGGAGTACCGGGGAGCTGTTTTTT.

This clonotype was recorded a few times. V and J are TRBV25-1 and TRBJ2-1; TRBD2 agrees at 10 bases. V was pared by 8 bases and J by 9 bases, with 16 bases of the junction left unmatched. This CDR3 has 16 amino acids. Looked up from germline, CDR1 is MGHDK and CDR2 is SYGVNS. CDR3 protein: CASGHLSGRASIEQFF. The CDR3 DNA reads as TGTGCCAGCGGGCACCTGAGCGGGAGGGCGTCGATTGAGCAGTTCTTC. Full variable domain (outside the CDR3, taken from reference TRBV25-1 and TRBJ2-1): EADIYQTPRYLVIGTGKKITLECSQTMGHDKMYWYQQDPGMELHLIHYSYGVNSTEKGDLSSESTVSRIRTEHFPLTLESARPSHTSQYLCASGHLSGRASIEQFFGPGTRLTVL.